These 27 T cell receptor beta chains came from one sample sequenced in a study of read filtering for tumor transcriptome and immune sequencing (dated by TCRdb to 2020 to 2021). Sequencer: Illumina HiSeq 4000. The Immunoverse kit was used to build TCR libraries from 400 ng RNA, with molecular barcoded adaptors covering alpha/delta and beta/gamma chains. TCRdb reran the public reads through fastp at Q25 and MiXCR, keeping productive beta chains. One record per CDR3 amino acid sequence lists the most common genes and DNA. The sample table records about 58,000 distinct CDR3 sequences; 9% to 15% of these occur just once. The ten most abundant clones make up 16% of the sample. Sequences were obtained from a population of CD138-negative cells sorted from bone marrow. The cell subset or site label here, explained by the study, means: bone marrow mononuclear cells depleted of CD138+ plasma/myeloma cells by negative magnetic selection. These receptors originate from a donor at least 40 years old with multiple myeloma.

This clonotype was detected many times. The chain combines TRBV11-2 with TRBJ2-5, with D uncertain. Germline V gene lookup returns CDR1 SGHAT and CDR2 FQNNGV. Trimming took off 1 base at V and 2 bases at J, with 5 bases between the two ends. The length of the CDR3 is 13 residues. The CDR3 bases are TGTGCCAGCAGCTTAGGCGGTCAAGAGACCCAGTACTTC. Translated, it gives CASSLGGQETQYF.

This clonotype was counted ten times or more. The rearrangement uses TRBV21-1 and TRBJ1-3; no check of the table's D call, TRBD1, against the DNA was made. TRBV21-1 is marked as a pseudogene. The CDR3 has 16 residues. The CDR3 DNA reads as TGTGCCAGCAGCTGCCCGGACAGGGGATCTGGAAACACCATATATTTT. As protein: CASSCPDRGSGNTIYF.

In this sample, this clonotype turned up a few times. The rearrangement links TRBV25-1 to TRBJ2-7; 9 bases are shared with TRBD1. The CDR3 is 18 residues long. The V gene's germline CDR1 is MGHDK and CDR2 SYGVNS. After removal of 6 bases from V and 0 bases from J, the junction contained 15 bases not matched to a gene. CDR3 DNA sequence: TGTGCCAGCAGCTTAAGTAGACCGAGGGACAGGGCCTCCTACGAGCAGTACTTC. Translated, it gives CASSLSRPRDRASYEQYF.

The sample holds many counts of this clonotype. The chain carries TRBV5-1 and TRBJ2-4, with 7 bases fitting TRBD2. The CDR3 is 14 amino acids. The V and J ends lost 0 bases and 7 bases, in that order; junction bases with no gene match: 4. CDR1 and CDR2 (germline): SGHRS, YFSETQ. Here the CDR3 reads CASSLGQGGNIQYF. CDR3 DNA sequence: TGCGCCAGCAGCTTGGGGCAGGGAGGGAACATTCAGTACTTC.

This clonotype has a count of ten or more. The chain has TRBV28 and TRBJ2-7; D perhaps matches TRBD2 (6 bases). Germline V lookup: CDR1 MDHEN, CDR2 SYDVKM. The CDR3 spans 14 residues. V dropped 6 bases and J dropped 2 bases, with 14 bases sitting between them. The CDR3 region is CASRYRDSTYEQYF. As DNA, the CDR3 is TGTGCCAGCAGGTACCGGGACTCGACCTACGAGCAGTACTTC.

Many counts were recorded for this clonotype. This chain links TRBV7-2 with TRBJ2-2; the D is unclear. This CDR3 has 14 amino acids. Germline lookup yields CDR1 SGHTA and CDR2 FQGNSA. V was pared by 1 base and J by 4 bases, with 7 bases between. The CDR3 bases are TGTGCCAGCAGCTTAGTAAGCTCCACCGGGGAGCTGTTTTTT. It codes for CASSLVSSTGELFF.

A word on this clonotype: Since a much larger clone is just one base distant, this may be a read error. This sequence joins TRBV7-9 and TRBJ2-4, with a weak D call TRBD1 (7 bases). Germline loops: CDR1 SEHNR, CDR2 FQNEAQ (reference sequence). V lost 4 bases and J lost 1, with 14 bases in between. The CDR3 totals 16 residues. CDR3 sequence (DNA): TGTGCCAGCAGCTCCCAGGGGGGACTTGCCAAAAACATTCAGTACTTC. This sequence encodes CASSSQGGLAKNIQYF.

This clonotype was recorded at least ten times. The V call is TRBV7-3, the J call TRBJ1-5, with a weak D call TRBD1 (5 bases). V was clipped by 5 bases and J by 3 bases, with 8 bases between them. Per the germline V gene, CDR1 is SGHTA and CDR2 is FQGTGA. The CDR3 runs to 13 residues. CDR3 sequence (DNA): TGTGCCAGCAGCAGGGACTACAATCAGCCCCAGCATTTT. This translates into CASSRDYNQPQHF.

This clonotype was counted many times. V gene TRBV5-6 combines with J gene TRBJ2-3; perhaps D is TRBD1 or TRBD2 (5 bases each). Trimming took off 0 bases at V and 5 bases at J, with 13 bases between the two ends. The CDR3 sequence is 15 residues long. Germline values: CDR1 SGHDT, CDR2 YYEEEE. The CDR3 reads CASSLDRRLGDTQYF. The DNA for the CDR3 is TGTGCCAGCAGCTTGGACAGGAGGTTAGGAGATACGCAGTATTTT.

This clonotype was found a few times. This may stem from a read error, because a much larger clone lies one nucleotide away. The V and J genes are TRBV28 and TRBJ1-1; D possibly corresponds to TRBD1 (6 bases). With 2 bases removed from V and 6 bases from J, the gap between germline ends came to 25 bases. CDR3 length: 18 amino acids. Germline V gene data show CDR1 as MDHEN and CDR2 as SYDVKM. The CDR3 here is CASSLHAGQTGRGAEAFF. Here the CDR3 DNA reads TGTGCCAGCAGTTTACATGCGGGCCAAACAGGGCGGGGCGCTGAAGCTTTCTTT.

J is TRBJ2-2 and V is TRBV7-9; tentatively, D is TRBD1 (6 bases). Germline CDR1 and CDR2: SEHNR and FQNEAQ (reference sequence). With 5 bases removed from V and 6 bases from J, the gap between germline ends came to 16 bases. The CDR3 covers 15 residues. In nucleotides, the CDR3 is TGTGCCAGCAGCAACCGACAGGTCGGATCCGGGGAGCTGTTTTTT. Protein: CASSNRQVGSGELFF.

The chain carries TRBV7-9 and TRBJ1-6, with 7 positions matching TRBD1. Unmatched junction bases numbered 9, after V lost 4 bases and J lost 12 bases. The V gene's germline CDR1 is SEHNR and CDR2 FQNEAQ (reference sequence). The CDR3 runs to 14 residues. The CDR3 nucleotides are TGTGCCAGCAGCTGGGACAGTGGGATGGTACCCCTCCACTTT. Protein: CASSWDSGMVPLHF.

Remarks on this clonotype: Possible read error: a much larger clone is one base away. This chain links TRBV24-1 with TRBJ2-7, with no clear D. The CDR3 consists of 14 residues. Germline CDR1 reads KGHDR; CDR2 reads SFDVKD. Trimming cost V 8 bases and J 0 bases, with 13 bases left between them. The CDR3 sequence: CATMADGTSYEQYF. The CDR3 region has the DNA TGTGCCACCATGGCGGACGGTACCTCCTACGAGCAGTACTTC.

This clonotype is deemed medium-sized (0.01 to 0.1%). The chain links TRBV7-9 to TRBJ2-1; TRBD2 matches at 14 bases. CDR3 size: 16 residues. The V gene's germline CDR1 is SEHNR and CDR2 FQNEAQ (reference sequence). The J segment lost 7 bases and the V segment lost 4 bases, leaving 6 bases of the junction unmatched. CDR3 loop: CASSSGLAGVRNEQFF. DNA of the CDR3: TGTGCCAGCAGCTCGGGACTAGCGGGGGTAAGGAATGAGCAGTTCTTC.

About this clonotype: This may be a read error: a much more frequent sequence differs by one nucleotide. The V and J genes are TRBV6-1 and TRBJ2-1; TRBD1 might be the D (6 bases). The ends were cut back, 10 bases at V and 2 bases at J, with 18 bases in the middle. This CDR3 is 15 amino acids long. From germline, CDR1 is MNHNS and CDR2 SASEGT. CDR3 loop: CATIPRQGPYNEQFF. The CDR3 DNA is TGTGCCACCATCCCTCGTCAGGGGCCCTACAATGAGCAGTTCTTC.

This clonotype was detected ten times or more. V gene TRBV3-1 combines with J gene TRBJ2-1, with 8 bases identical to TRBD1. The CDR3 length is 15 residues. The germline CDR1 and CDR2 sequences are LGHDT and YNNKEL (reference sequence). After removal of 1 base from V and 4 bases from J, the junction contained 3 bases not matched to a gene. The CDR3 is CASSQGTGRYNEQFF. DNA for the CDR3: TGTGCCAGCAGCCAAGGGACAGGGAGGTACAATGAGCAGTTCTTC.

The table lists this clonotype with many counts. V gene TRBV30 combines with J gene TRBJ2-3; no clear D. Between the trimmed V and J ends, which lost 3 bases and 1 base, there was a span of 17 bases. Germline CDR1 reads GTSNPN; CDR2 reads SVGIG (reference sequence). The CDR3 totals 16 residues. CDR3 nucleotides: TGTGCCTGGAGCCGGCAGAAACTTCGGGGCACAGATACGCAGTATTTT. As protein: CAWSRQKLRGTDTQYF.

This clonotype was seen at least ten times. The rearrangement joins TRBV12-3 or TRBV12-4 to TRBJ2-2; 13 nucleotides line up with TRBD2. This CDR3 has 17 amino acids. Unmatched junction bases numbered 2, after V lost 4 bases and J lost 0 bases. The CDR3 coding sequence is TGTGCCAGCAGTTCCGGGACTAGCGGGGCGAACACCGGGGAGCTGTTTTTT. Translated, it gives CASSSGTSGANTGELFF.

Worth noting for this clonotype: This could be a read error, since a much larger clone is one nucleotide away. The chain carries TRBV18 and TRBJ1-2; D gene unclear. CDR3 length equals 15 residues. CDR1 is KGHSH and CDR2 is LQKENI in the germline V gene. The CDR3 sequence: CASSPPSEANYGYAF. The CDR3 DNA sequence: TGTGCCAGCTCACCACCGAGCGAAGCTAACTATGGCTACGCCTTC.

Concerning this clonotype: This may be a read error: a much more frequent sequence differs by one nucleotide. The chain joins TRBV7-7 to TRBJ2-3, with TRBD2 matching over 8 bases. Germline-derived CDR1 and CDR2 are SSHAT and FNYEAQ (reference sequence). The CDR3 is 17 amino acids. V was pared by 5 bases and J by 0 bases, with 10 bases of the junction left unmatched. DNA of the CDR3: TGTGCCAGCAGCCTTAGCCCTAGCGGGTGGAGCACAGATACGCAGTATTTT. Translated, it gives CASSLSPSGWSTDTQYF.

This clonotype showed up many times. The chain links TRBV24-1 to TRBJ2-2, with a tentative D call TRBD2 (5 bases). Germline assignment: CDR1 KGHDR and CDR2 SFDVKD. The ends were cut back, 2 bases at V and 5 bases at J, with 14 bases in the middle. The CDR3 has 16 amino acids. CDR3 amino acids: CATSDSGRGWTGELFF. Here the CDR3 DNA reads TGTGCCACCAGTGATTCCGGCCGAGGGTGGACCGGGGAGCTGTTTTTT.

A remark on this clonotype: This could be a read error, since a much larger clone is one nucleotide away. The CDR3 protein is CASGTTERNTEAFF. In DNA, the CDR3 is TGTGCCAGCGGAACGACAGAACGGAACACTGAAGCTTTCTTT. The rearrangement uses TRBV28 and TRBJ1-1, with D tentatively TRBD1 (5 bases). The germline V and J ends were trimmed by 8 bases and 1 base, with 14 bases remaining between them. From germline, CDR1 is MDHEN and CDR2 SYDVKM. CDR3 length equals 14 residues.

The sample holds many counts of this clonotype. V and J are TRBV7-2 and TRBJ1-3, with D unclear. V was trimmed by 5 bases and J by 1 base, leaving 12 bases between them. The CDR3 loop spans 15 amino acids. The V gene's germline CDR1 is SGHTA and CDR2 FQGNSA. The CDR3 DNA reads TGTGCCAGCAGCACAACAGATAAATCTGGAAACACCATATATTTT. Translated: CASSTTDKSGNTIYF.

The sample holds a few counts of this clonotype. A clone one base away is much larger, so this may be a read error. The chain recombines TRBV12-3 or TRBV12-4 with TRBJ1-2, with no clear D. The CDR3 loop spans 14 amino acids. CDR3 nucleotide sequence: TGTGCCGGCAGTCAGCAGGCGGACTACTATGGCTACACCTTC. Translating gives CAGSQQADYYGYTF.

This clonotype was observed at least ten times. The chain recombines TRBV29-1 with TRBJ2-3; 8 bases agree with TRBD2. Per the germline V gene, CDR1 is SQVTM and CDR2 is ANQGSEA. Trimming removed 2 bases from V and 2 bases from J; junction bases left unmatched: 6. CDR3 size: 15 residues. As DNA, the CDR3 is TGCAGCGTTGAACGGGGTAGCGGGGCCACAGATACGCAGTATTTT. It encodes CSVERGSGATDTQYF.

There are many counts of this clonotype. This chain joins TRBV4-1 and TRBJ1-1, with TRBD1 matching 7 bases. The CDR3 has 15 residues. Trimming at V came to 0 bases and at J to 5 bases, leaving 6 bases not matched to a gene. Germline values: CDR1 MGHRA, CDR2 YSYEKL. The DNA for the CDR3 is TGCGCCAGCAGCCAAGAGGCCAGGGGGTCGACTGAAGCTTTCTTT. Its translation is CASSQEARGSTEAFF.

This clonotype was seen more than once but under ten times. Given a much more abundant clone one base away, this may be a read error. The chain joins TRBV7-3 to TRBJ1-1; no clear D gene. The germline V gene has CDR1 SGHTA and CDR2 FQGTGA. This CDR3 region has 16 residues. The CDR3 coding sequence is TGTGCCAGCAGCCTTGACTCGGGCGGAGAGAACACTGAAACTTTCTTT. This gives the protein CASSLDSGGENTETFF.